This T cell receptor (beta chain) was documented in a study of OX40 agonist ivuxolimab in advanced cancers. Study summary: Participants, 75% to 90% male, averaged approximately 65 years of age, ranging from roughly 23 to 80. Study-wide results and caveats: Determination of antigen specificity was not performed for the expanded peripheral T cells. The study observed clonal expansion of CD4+ and CD8+ blood T cells by week 6 at 0.1 to 3.0 mg/kg.

Turning to this clone: What it binds is not known.

Baseline, cycle 4 day 1, and cycle 7 day 1 were the blood sampling points. Trimming left V 3 bases short and J 0 bases short, with 9 bases between. The germline CDR1 and CDR2 sequences are LNHNV and YYDKDF (reference sequence). This CDR3 is 14 amino acids long. Sequencing was performed with immunoSEQ multiplex PCR; in TCRdb, only in-frame clones are kept and a portion is missing. The sample carries 95,000 to 100,000 clones, roughly four fifths recorded once. Sequences were derived from CD4+ or CD8+ T cells sorted from blood, sampled in a trial of the OX40 agonist ivuxolimab. The TCR sequence derives from an adult with an advanced solid tumor such as melanoma, head and neck, liver or kidney cancer. The chain combines TRBV15 with TRBJ2-7; possibly TRBD1 or TRBD2 for D (5 bases each). CDR3 residues: CATSRGRASYEQYF. In DNA form, the CDR3 reads TGTGCCACCAGCAGGGGACGGGCCTCCTACGAGCAGTACTTC.